This TCR beta chain was identified in a study of blood T cells in healthy people across ages. Study background: In model experiments, template switching was able to capture about one barcoded beta molecule for every two T cells that were present.

The CDR3 spans 14 residues. J gave up 10 bases and V 0 bases, and 5 bases lay outside the gene matches. The germline gives CDR1 SGDLS, CDR2 YYNGEE. Study results and caveats: The authors considered diversity estimates from one million T cells to be underestimates. Versus aged donors, long-lived donors had higher diversity and more naive CD4+ cells.

Together with a sample-barcoded 5' primer, a J-beta primer mix was included in a second PCR lasting about 7 to 11 cycles. TCRdb passed the 5' RACE reads through MiXCR, listing each CDR3 protein once. The sample has about 830,000 distinct CDR3 sequences, about 62% seen once. As to this clonotype: Its matching antigen is unknown.

Extraction yielded at least 5 micrograms of total RNA per sample. J is TRBJ2-1 and V is TRBV9; 9 bases fit TRBD2. Sequencing was performed on blood. The receptor was derived from a man aged 25-45 years in good health. The CDR3 nucleotides read TGTGCCAGCAGCGTAGACCCTAGCGGGGAGGAGCAGTTCTTC. The encoded protein is CASSVDPSGEEQFF.